This passage covers 22 T cell receptor beta chains from one sample sequenced in a study of beta chain features in type 1 diabetes. The study, taken as a whole, reports: In all four CD4+ subsets, TCRB CDR3 length was significantly, moderately reduced in type 1 diabetes.

Which antigens these TCRs recognize remains unknown. The whole isolated RNA underwent reverse transcription, so sequencing captured expressed TCRB transcripts. Assay used: immunoSEQ multiplex PCR; TCRdb lists only in-frame clones, some missing. The sample contains around 41,000 clones, approximately 61% of which appear only once. Sequencing input: Tregs from blood. These receptors all come from a man aged 30 to 39 with type 1 diabetes. Some clones in this sample may be carry-over from other donors' samples.

The chain couples TRBV5-1 to TRBJ2-7, with TRBD1 matching 7 bases. The trim removed 1 base at V and 1 base at J, leaving 5 bases unmatched. This CDR3 comprises 15 residues. Germline CDR1 reads SGHRS; CDR2 reads YFSETQ. The CDR3 DNA sequence: TGCGCCAGCAGCTTGTTGGGGGACAGATCCTACGAGCAGTACTTC. Protein: CASSLLGDRSYEQYF.

The V gene is TRBV7-3, the J gene TRBJ2-3, with 12 bases aligning to TRBD2. The ends lost 2 bases at V and 6 bases at J; junction bases unmatched: 6. The length of the CDR3 is 16 residues. Germline-derived CDR1 and CDR2 are SGHTA and FQGTGA. CDR3 residues: CASSLGPGLAGDTQYF. In DNA, the CDR3 is TGTGCCAGCAGCTTAGGTCCGGGACTAGCGGGTGATACGCAGTATTTT.

CDR3 bases: TGTGCCAGCAGCTCGGTAGCGGGCGAGCAGTTCTTC. It encodes CASSSVAGEQFF. The chain recombines TRBV7-2 with TRBJ2-1; 7 bases agree with TRBD2. The CDR3 has 12 amino acids. With 4 bases clipped from V and 10 bases from J, the junction kept 4 bases outside the gene matches. Germline V gene sequence: CDR1 SGHTA, CDR2 FQGNSA.

The chain joins TRBV5-4 to TRBJ2-7, with 7 nucleotides matching TRBD2. This CDR3 region has 15 residues. Trimming took 4 bases from V and 2 from J; bases not matched to a gene: 9. From germline, CDR1 is SGHNT and CDR2 YYREEE (reference sequence). The CDR3 loop reads CASSQATSPAYEQYF. The DNA of the CDR3 is TGTGCCAGCAGCCAAGCGACTAGCCCGGCCTACGAGCAGTACTTC.

This clone came up a few times. This chain connects TRBV5-1 to TRBJ2-1, with a possible D match to TRBD1 (6 bases). The V end lost 3 bases, the J end lost 9 bases, and 16 bases lay between the germline ends. The CDR3 spans 14 residues. Per germline, CDR1 SGHRS and CDR2 YFSETQ. The CDR3 is CASSSGQSRSEQFF. CDR3 DNA: TGCGCCAGCAGCTCAGGACAGAGTAGGAGTGAGCAGTTCTTC.

The J gene is TRBJ2-3, the V gene TRBV29-1, with 9 bases lining up with TRBD2. V trimming: 1 base; J trimming: 6 bases; junction bases outside the gene matches: 17. The CDR3 contains 18 residues. Germline V lookup: CDR1 SQVTM, CDR2 ANQGSEA. CDR3 region: CSVEGPLQPSGTFDTQYF. The CDR3 region has the DNA TGCAGCGTTGAAGGACCGCTCCAACCTAGCGGGACCTTCGATACGCAGTATTTT.

The chain carries TRBV6-1 and TRBJ1-5; D is ambiguous. This CDR3 is built from 13 residues. Germline V CDR1 and CDR2: MNHNS, SASEGT. V was cut by 3 bases and J by 7 bases, with 10 bases left in between. The CDR3 DNA is TGTGCCAGCAGTGAGAGAGAACCCCAGCCCCAGCATTTT. Its translation is CASSEREPQPQHF.

The CDR3 is CASSLSWDRDIDEQYF. For the CDR3, the DNA is TGCGCCAGCAGCTTGTCCTGGGACAGGGATATCGACGAGCAGTACTTC. The chain is built from TRBV5-1 and TRBJ2-7; 9 nucleotides line up with TRBD1. Germline values: CDR1 SGHRS, CDR2 YFSETQ. J was trimmed by 5 bases and V by 1 base; bases with no gene match: 10. CDR3 length: 16 amino acids.

This clone was found a few times. This chain joins TRBV9 and TRBJ2-1; D is possibly TRBD1 (6 bases). V was trimmed by 0 bases and J by 9 bases, leaving 10 bases between them. The CDR3 runs 13 residues. Germline values: CDR1 SGDLS, CDR2 YYNGEE. CDR3 in amino acids: CASSVGPGAEQFF. In DNA form, the CDR3 reads TGTGCCAGCAGCGTAGGCCCAGGGGCTGAGCAGTTCTTC.

The chain employs TRBV5-1 and TRBJ1-1, with 12 positions matching TRBD1. Trimming removed 3 bases from V and 1 base from J; junction bases left unmatched: 10. Germline lookup yields CDR1 SGHRS and CDR2 YFSETQ. The CDR3 covers 18 residues. This CDR3 reads CASSYSGTGGVGNTEAFF. The CDR3 bases are TGCGCCAGCAGCTATTCTGGGACAGGGGGCGTCGGGAACACTGAAGCTTTCTTT.

The rearrangement uses TRBV4-2 and TRBJ1-1; tentative D call: TRBD1 (5 bases). Germline assignment: CDR1 LGHNA and CDR2 YNFKEQ. The CDR3 sequence is 15 residues long. The V gene lost 0 bases and the J gene lost 4 bases, with 12 bases spanning the gap. The CDR3 protein is CASSQDRRGGTEAFF. The CDR3 DNA reads as TGTGCCAGCAGCCAAGATCGAAGGGGCGGCACTGAAGCTTTCTTT.

V usage is TRBV10-3 and J usage is TRBJ2-7, with 10 positions matching TRBD2. Germline CDR1 and CDR2: ENHRY and SYGVKD. V trimming: 0 bases; J trimming: 7 bases; junction bases outside the gene matches: 15. The CDR3 totals 18 residues. CDR3: CAISESTASGGRTGEQYF. For the CDR3, the DNA is TGTGCCATCAGTGAGTCGACGGCTAGCGGGGGCCGGACGGGAGAGCAGTACTTC.

This chain connects TRBV5-1 to TRBJ1-3; TRBD1 agrees at 7 bases. This CDR3 spans 15 amino acids. J lost 8 bases, V lost 1 base, and 9 bases had no gene match. The V gene's germline CDR1 is SGHRS and CDR2 YFSETQ. Here the CDR3 reads CASSLTRDRSDTIYF. The CDR3, as DNA: TGCGCCAGCAGCTTGACCCGGGACAGATCGGACACCATATATTTT.

The V gene is TRBV5-6, the J gene TRBJ2-3; a possible D gene is TRBD2 (7 bases). CDR3 length: 15 residues. CDR1 is SGHDT, CDR2 YYEEEE, per germline. The germline V and J ends were trimmed by 2 bases and 2 bases, with 12 bases remaining between them. CDR3 loop: CASSLYGGHTDTQYF. The CDR3, as DNA: TGTGCCAGCAGCTTATACGGGGGGCACACAGATACGCAGTATTTT.

This clone has a handful of counts. The chain is built from TRBV4-3 and TRBJ1-1; no firm D call. The CDR3 has 13 amino acids. In germline, CDR1 is LGHNA, CDR2 YSLEER. V was shortened by 3 bases and J by 1 base, with 6 bases between the two germline ends. The chain's CDR3 is CASSHSPNTEAFF. CDR3 DNA sequence: TGCGCCAGCAGCCATAGCCCGAACACTGAAGCTTTCTTT.

V gene TRBV5-1 combines with J gene TRBJ1-2; 9 nucleotides match TRBD1. This CDR3 spans 14 amino acids. Germline CDR1 is SGHRS and CDR2 is YFSETQ. The J segment lost 6 bases and the V segment lost 2 bases, leaving 5 bases of the junction unmatched. The CDR3 spells CASSFRGQGDGYTF. The DNA of the CDR3 is TGCGCCAGCAGCTTTAGGGGACAGGGCGATGGCTACACCTTC.

The rearrangement joins TRBV6-5 to TRBJ1-2, with unresolved D. V was cut by 4 bases and J by 6 bases, with 21 bases left in between. The germline V gene encodes CDR1 MNHEY and CDR2 SVGAGI. The CDR3 sequence is 16 residues long. The CDR3 nucleotides are TGTGCCAGCAGTTCCCTCTCGACTGGCCTAAACAATGGCTACACCTTC. Residues: CASSSLSTGLNNGYTF.

The V call is TRBV6-1, the J call TRBJ1-5, with a possible D match to TRBD1 (6 bases). Germline loops: CDR1 MNHNS, CDR2 SASEGT. Deletions cut 0 bases from V and 7 bases from J, with 13 bases between. The CDR3 is 15 amino acids. The CDR3 loop reads CASSEADRHGQPQHF. The CDR3, as DNA: TGTGCCAGCAGTGAAGCGGACAGACATGGACAGCCCCAGCATTTT.

The chain couples TRBV29-1 to TRBJ2-1, with 9 bases lining up with TRBD1. CDR3 size: 15 residues. V lost 6 bases, J lost 7 bases, and 13 bases stayed unmatched. Germline V CDR1 and CDR2: SQVTM, ANQGSEA. CDR3 sequence (DNA): TGCAGCGTCCTGGGACAGGGATACTCCCTGAATGAGCAGTTCTTC. It yields the protein CSVLGQGYSLNEQFF.

About this clone itself: One end of the junction fails to match germline, which may point to a read error. The chain's CDR3 is CASSPGQGDGYPQATQYF. Here the CDR3 DNA reads TGTGCCAGCTCACCGGGACAGGGGGACGGATATCCTCAAGCGACCCAGTACTTC. The chain links TRBV18 to TRBJ2-5; 11 bases fit TRBD1. Germline V gene lookup returns CDR1 KGHSH and CDR2 LQKENI. The CDR3 totals 18 residues.

The chain couples TRBV7-8 to TRBJ2-1; D is ambiguous. Trimming stripped 5 bases from V and 7 bases from J, with 18 bases between. The CDR3 covers 15 residues. Germline V gene sequence: CDR1 SGHVS, CDR2 FQNEAQ. The DNA of the CDR3 is TGTGCCAGCAGCCCCTTTGTTGGGCTTGAAAATGAGCAGTTCTTC. Its translation: CASSPFVGLENEQFF.

The V and J genes are TRBV11-2 and TRBJ1-2; TRBD1 might be the D (6 bases). The CDR3 has 13 amino acids. Per the germline V gene, CDR1 is SGHAT and CDR2 is FQNNGV. The germline V and J ends were trimmed by 6 bases and 5 bases, with 13 bases remaining between them. The CDR3 spells CASSPQGPYGYTF. Written as DNA, the CDR3 is TGTGCCAGCAGTCCACAGGGCCCTTATGGCTACACCTTC. Full variable domain (remainder filled in from reference TRBV11-2 and TRBJ1-2): EAGVAQSPRYKIIEKRQSVAFWCNPISGHATLYWYQQILGQGPKLLIQFQNNGVVDDSQLPKDRFSAERLKGVDSTLKIQPAKLEDSAVYLCASSPQGPYGYTFGSGTRLTVV.